This section outlines one T cell receptor beta chain sequence together with its context. Its antigen is as yet unknown. This specimen comes from a study of blood T cells in healthy people across ages. Findings of the study overall: With naive T cell percentage, TCR beta diversity showed a strong correlation. Unsorted PBMCs prevented conclusive naive versus antigen-experienced comparison.

Together with a sample-barcoded 5' primer, a J-beta primer mix was included in a second PCR lasting roughly 6 to 12 cycles. The template-switch adaptor, which had 12 random nucleotides, put a tag on each cDNA molecule. TCRdb re-called the 5' RACE reads with MiXCR, one entry per CDR3 protein. The sample has about 1.8 million distinct CDR3 sequences; just under 50% are singletons. Healthy individuals of Caucasian origin from Russia, aged about 6 to 90, served as donors. The sequencing input was blood. This TCR was recovered from a woman between 40 and 50 years old in good health.

The CDR3 is CASSLLGQQGSPLHF. The CDR3 DNA reads as TGTGCCAGCAGTTTATTGGGACAGCAGGGTTCACCCCTCCACTTT. The chain couples TRBV12-3 or TRBV12-4 to TRBJ1-6; TRBD1 aligns across 7 bases. J was trimmed by 9 bases and V by 2 bases; bases with no gene match: 7. CDR3 length: 15 residues.